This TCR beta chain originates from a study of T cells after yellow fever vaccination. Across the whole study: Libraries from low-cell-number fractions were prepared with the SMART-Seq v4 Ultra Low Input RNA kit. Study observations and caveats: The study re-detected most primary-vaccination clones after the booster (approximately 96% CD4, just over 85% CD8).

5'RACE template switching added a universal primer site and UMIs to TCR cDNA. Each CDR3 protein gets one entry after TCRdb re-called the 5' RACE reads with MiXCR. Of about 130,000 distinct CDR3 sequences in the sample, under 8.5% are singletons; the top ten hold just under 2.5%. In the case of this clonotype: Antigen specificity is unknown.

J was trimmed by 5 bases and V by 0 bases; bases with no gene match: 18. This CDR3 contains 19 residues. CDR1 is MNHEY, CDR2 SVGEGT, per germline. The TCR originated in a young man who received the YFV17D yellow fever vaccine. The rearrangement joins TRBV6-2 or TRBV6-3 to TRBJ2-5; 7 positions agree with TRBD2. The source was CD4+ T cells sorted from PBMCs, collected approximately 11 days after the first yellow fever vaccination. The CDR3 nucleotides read TGTGCCAGCAGTTACTCGACATGGACGGGGGGAAAGCGGCGGGAGACCCAGTACTTC. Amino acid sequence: CASSYSTWTGGKRRETQYF.